This T cell receptor beta chain comes out of a study of cytomegalovirus exposure and HLA in healthy donors. General study findings and limits: No immune exposure information besides CMV serostatus was available.

Points on this clone: Its matching antigen is unknown.

Regarding donors, all were healthy bone marrow donors. 13 Jbeta primers and 60 Vbeta primers were used for the PCR. Libraries were prepared by immunoSEQ multiplex PCR; TCRdb keeps only in-frame clonotypes and omits some of them. The sample includes 65,000 to 75,000 clones, about 65% seen only once; the top ten take around 1.9%. The origin of this receptor is a young woman in good health and CMV-seronegative. Sample: PBMCs.

This CDR3 is CASRTGSSSYEQYF. Written as DNA, the CDR3 is TGTGCCAGCAGAACAGGGTCAAGTTCCTACGAGCAGTACTTC. The chain is built from TRBV28 and TRBJ2-7, with a weak D call TRBD1 (6 bases). The CDR3 runs to 14 residues. CDR1 MDHEN and CDR2 SYDVKM come from the germline V gene. Trimming left V 6 bases short and J 1 base short, with 13 bases between.